The following is a TCR beta chain sequence with its context. This clonotype was seen repeatedly, ten times or more. Its antigen is not yet known. Nothing much larger sits one base from this clone, and base qualities are not available. These data originate in a study of T cells after yellow fever vaccination (dated by TCRdb to the late 2010s). Turning to the overall study: The SMART-Seq v4 Ultra Low Input RNA kit was used to prepare libraries from fractions with low cell numbers. To follow T-cell clones before and after primary and booster YFV17D yellow fever vaccination, bulk TCR alpha and beta repertoires were sequenced over time. Blood was collected at multiple timepoints before and after primary and secondary immunization, and bulk PBMC replicates and cell subsets were isolated. The cohort comprised two healthy male donors, one aged 18 to 30 and one aged 30 to 40 years. Results and caveats for the whole study, not just this receptor: Because only a couple of donors were included in the study, the extent to which the findings can be generalized is limited. A small fraction of clonotypes appeared in both the CD4 and CD8 compartments, likely as a result of convergent recombination. Compared with the primary T-cell response, the secondary T-cell response was weaker but faster, peaking on day 5 rather than day 15. Computational filtering was required because FACS-sorted repertoires could contain abundant contaminating clonotypes from the bulk population. Most clones expanded after primary vaccination (almost 98% of CD4 and roughly 88% of CD8) were re-detected after the booster, suggesting that broad memory maintenance occurred.

V is reduced by 0 bases and J by 6 bases, leaving a spacing of 7 bases between them. The germline V gene gives CDR1 as KGHSH and CDR2 as LQKENI. The CDR3, cysteine through phenylalanine, is 13 amino acids long. Just CDR3 DNA is preserved here, 39 bases in frame from base 1. Sequencing instrument: Illumina NovaSeq 6000. Synthesis of TCR cDNA relied on 5'RACE template switching, a step that introduced a universal primer site along with unique molecular identifiers. Priming of cDNA synthesis was performed from both the TCR alpha and TCR beta constant segments. Two PCR steps were used to amplify libraries, with sample barcodes and sequencing adapters being added in the second step. Sequencing of libraries was done on Illumina HiSeq 2500 (2x100 bp) or NovaSeq (2x150 bp). The authors processed their data as follows. Reads were demultiplexed and collapsed into UMI consensus sequences with MIGEC, and V(D)J alignment was performed with MiXCR. Clonotypes responding to the vaccine were identified with edgeR on replicate PBMC samples, with the criteria of FDR below 0.01 and a log2 fold change above 5 up to day 15. CD4 or CD8 identity was assigned to each bulk clonotype according to whether the clonotype was present at higher abundance in the sequenced CD4 repertoire or the sequenced CD8 repertoire. The public reads were reprocessed in TCRdb via fastp at Q25 and MiXCR, keeping in-frame beta chains. Each entry merges the rows of one CDR3 protein and shows their most common DNA and genes. The V and J calls and clone size are TCRdb's, not the authors'. Across this sample there are some 240,000 distinct CDR3 sequences, with approximately 3.3% seen only once. 3.2% of the sample is taken by the ten largest.

The label giving this sample's treatment or condition can be read as: live attenuated yellow fever vaccine strain. PBMCs were isolated from peripheral blood using a standard Ficoll-Paque protocol. Dynabeads CD4 and CD8 positive selection kits were used to isolate the CD4 and CD8 T-cell fractions. RNA was extracted with TriZol from bulk PBMCs, CD4 and CD8 fractions, and dextramer-positive and dextramer-negative fractions. Source: CD4+ T cells sorted from PBMCs, taken 10 days after the yellow fever booster vaccination. This TCR came from a young man who received the YFV17D yellow fever vaccine. The V and J segments used are TRBV18 and TRBJ2-3; no confident D gene assignment can be made. In nucleotide form, the sequence is TGTGCCAGCTCACCACCGATGGGGGATACGCAGTATTTT. Its translation is CASSPPMGDTQYF.